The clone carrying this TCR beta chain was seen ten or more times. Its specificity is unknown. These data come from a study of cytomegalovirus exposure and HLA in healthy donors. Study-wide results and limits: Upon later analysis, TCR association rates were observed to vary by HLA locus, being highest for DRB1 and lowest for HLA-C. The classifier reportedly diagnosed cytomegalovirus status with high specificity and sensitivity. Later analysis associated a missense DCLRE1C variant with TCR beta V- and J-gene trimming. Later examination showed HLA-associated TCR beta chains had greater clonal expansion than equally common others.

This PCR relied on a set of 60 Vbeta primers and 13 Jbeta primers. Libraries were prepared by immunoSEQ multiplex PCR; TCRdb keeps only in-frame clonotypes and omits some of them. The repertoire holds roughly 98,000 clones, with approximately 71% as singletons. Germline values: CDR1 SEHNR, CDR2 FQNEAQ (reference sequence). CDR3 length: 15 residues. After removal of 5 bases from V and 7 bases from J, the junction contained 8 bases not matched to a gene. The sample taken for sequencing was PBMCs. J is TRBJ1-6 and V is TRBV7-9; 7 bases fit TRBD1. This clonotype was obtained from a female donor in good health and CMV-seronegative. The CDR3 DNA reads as TGTGCCAGCAGCCCCCCGGGACAGCAGAATTCACCCCTCCACTTT. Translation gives CASSPPGQQNSPLHF.